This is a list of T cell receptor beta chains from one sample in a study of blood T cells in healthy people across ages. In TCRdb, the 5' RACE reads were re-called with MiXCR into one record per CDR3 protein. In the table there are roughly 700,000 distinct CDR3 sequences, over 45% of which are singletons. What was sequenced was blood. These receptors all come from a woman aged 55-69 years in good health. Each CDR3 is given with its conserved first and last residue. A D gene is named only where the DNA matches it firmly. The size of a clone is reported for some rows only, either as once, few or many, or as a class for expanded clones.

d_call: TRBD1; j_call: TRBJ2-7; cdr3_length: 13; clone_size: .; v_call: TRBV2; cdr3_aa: CASSRTGYYEQYF; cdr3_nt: TGTGCCAGCAGTCGGACAGGCTACTACGAGCAGTACTTC
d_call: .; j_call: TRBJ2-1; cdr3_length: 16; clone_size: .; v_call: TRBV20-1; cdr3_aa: CSANTGRDPLRDEQFF; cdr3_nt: TGCAGTGCTAACACTGGACGGGACCCGCTGCGCGATGAGCAGTTCTTC
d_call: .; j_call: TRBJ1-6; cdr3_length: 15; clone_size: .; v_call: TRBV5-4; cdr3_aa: CASSLEGIENSPLHF; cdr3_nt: TGTGCCAGCAGCTTGGAGGGTATTGAGAATTCACCCCTCCACTTT
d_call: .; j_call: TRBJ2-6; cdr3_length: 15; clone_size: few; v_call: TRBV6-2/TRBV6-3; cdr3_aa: CACSRPQSGANVLTF; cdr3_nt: TGTGCCTGCAGTCGTCCTCAGTCCGGGGCCAACGTCCTGACTTTC
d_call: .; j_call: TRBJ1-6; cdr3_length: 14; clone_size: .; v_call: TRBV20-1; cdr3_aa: CSATGRGAASPLHF; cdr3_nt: TGCAGTGCTACGGGGCGGGGGGCCGCCTCACCCCTCCACTTT
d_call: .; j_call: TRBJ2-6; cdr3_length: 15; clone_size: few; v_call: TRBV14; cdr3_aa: CATKDSYSGANVLTF; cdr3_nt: TGTGCCACTAAGGACAGCTACTCTGGGGCCAACGTCCTGACTTTC
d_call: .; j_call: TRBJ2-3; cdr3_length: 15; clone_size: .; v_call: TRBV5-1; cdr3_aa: CAGSETGSSTDTQYF; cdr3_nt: TGCGCCGGCAGCGAGACAGGCTCTAGCACAGATACGCAGTATTTT
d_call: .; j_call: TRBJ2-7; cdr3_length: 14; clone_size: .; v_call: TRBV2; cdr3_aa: CASSEARSATKQYF; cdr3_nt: TGTGCCAGCAGTGAAGCGAGGTCCGCTACGAAGCAGTACTTC
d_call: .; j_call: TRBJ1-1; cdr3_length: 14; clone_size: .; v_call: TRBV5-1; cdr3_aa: CASSPLERDTEAFF; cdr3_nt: TGCGCCAGCAGCCCGTTGGAGAGGGACACTGAAGCTTTCTTT
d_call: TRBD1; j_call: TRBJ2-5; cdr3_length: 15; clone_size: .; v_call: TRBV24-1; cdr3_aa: CATSEPGQGLETQYF; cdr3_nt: TGTGCCACCAGTGAACCGGGACAGGGGTTAGAGACCCAGTACTTC
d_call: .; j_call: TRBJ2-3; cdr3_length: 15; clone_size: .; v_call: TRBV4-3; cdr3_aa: CASSQGAGTSSTQYF; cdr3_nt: TGCGCCAGCAGCCAAGGTGCAGGCACCTCAAGCACGCAGTATTTT
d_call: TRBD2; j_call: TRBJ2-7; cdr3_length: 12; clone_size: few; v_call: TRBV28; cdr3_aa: CATEAGVNEQYF; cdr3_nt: TGTGCCACCGAAGCGGGGGTGAACGAGCAGTACTTC
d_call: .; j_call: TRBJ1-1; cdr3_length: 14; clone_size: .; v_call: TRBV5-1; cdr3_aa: CASSLENLYTEAFF; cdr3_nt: TGCGCCAGCAGCTTGGAAAATCTTTACACTGAAGCTTTCTTT
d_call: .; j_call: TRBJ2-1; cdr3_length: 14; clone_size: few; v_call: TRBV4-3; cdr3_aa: CASSQDLGGNEQFF; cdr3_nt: TGCGCCAGCAGCCAAGATCTTGGAGGGAATGAGCAGTTCTTC
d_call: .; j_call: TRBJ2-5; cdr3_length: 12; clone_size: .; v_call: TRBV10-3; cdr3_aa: CAIRAREETQYF; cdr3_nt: TGTGCCATCAGGGCTAGAGAAGAGACCCAGTACTTC
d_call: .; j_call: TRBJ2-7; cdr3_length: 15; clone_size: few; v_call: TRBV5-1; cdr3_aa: CASSQMALTSHEQYF; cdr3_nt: TGCGCCAGCAGCCAAATGGCCCTAACCTCCCACGAGCAGTACTTC
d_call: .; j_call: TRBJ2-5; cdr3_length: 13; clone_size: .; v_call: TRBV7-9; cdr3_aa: CASSPPQVKTQYF; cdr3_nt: TGTGCCAGCAGCCCCCCGCAAGTTAAGACCCAGTACTTC
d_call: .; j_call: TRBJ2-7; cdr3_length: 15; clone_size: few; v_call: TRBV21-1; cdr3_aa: CASSKEETGEGEQYF; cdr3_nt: TGTGCCAGCAGCAAAGAGGAGACAGGGGAGGGAGAGCAGTACTTC
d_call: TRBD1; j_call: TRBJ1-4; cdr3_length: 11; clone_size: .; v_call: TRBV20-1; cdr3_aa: CGRQGLEKLFF; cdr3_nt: TGCGGACGACAGGGCCTAGAAAAACTGTTTTTT
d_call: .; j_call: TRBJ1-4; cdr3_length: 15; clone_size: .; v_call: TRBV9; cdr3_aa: CASSVVGATNEKLFF; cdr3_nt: TGTGCCAGCAGCGTAGTGGGAGCAACTAATGAAAAACTGTTTTTT
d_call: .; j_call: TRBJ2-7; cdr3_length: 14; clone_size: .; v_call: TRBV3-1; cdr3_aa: CASSQGNGNYEQYF; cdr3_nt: TGTGCCAGCAGCCAAGGTAACGGAAACTACGAGCAGTACTTC
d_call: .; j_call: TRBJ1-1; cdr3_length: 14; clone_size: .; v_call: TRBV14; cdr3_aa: CASSQQGLNTEAFF; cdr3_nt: TGTGCCAGCAGCCAACAGGGATTGAACACTGAAGCTTTCTTT